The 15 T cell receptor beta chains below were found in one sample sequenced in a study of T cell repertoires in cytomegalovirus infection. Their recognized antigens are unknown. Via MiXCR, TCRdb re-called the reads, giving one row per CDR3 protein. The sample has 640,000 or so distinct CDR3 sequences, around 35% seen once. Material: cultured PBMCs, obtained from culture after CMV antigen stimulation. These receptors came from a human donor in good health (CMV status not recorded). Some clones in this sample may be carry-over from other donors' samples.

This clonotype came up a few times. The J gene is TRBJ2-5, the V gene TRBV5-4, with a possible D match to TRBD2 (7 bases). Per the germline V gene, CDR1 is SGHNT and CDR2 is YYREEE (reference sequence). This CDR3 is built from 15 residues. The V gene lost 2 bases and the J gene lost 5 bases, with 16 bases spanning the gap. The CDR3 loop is CASSFLKGGEETQYF. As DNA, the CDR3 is TGTGCCAGCAGCTTTCTGAAGGGGGGGGAGGAGACCCAGTACTTC.

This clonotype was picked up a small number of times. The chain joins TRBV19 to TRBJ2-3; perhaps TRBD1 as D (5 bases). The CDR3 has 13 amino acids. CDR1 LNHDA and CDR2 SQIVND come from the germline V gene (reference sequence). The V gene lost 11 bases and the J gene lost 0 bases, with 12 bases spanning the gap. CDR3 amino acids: CAVRALSTDTQYF. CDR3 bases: TGTGCCGTCAGGGCACTTAGCACAGATACGCAGTATTTT.

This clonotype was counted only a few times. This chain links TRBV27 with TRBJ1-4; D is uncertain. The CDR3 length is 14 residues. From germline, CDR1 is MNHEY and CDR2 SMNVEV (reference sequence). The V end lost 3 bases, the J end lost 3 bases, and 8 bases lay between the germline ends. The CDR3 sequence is CASSLEAANEKLFF. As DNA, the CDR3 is TGTGCCAGCAGTTTGGAGGCCGCTAATGAAAAACTGTTTTTT.

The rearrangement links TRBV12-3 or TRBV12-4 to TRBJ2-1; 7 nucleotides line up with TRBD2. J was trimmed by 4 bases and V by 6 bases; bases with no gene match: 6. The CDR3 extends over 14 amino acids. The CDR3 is CASRPGRRYNEQFF. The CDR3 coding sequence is TGTGCCAGCAGGCCCGGGAGGAGGTACAATGAGCAGTTCTTC.

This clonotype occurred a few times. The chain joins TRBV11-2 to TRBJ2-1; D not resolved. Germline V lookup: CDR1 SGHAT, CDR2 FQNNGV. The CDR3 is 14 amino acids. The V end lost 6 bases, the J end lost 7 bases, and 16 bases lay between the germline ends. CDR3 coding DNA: TGTGCCAGCAGGAAGGCCGAGCGCCCGAATGAGCAGTTCTTC. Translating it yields CASRKAERPNEQFF.

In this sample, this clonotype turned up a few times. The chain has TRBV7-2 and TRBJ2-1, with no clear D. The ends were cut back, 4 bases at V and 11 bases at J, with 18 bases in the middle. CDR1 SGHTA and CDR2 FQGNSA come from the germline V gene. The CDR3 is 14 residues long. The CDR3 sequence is CASSSERAYQQQFF. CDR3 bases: TGTGCCAGCAGCTCTGAGAGAGCGTACCAACAGCAGTTCTTC. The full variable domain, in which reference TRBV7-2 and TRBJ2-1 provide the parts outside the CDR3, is GAGVSQSPSNKVTEKGKDVELRCDPISGHTALYWYRQSLGQGLEFLIYFQGNSAPDKSGLPSDRFSAERTGGSVSTLTIQRTQQEDSAVYLCASSSERAYQQQFFGPGTRLTVL.

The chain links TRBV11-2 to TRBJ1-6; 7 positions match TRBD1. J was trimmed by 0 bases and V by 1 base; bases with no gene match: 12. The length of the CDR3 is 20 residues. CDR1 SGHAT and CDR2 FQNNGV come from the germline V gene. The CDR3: CASSLVPGQKESSYNSPLHF. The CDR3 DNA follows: TGTGCCAGCAGCTTAGTACCGGGACAGAAAGAGAGCTCCTATAATTCACCCCTCCACTTT.

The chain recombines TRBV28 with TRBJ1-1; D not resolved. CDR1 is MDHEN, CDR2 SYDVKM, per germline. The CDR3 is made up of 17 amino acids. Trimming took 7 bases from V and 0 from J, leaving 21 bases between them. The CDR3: CASTLRIRFPMNTEAFF. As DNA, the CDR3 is TGTGCCAGCACCCTCCGAATCAGGTTCCCGATGAACACTGAAGCTTTCTTT. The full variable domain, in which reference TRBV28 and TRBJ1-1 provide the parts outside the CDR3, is DVKVTQSSRYLVKRTGEKVFLECVQDMDHENMFWYRQDPGLGLRLIYFSYDVKMKEKGDIPEGYSVSREKKERFSLILESASTNQTSMYLCASTLRIRFPMNTEAFFGQGTRLTVV.

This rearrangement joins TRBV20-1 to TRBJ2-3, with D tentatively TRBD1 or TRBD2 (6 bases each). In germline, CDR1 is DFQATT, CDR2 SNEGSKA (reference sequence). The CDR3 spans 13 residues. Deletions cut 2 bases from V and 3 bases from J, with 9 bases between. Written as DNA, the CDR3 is TGCAGTGCTAGACAGGGGACTACAGATACGCAGTATTTT. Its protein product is CSARQGTTDTQYF.

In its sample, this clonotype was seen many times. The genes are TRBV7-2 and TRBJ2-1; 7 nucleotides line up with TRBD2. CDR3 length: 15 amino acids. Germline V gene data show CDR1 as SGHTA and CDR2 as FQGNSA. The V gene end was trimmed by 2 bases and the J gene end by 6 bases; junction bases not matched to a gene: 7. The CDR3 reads CASSLFFSSGNEQFF. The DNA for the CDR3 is TGTGCCAGCAGCTTATTTTTTTCTAGCGGCAATGAGCAGTTCTTC.

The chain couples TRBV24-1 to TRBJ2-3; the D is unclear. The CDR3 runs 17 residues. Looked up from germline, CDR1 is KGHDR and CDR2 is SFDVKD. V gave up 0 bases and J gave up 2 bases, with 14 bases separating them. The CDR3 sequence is CATSDLYLRPHTDTQYF. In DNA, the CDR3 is TGTGCCACCAGTGATTTGTATCTCAGGCCGCACACAGATACGCAGTATTTT.

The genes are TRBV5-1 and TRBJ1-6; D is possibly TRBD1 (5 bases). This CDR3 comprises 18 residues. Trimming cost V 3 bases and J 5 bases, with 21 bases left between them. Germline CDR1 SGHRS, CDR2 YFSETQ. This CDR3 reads CASSSASIVTAHNSPLHF. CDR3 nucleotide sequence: TGCGCCAGCAGCTCAGCCTCCATTGTGACAGCGCATAATTCACCCCTCCACTTT.

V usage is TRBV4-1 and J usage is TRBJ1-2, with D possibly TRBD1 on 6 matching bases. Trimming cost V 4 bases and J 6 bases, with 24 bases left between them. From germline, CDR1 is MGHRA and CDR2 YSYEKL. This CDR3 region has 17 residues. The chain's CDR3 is CASSPSILQGRDHGYTF. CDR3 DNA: TGCGCCAGCAGCCCGTCTATCCTCCAGGGGCGGGACCATGGCTACACCTTC.

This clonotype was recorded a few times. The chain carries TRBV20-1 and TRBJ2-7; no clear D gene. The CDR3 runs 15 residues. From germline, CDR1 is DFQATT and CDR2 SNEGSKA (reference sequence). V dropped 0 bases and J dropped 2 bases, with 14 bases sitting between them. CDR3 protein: CSARDRTRLPYEQYF. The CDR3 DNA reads TGCAGTGCTAGAGATCGGACCCGGCTCCCCTACGAGCAGTACTTC.

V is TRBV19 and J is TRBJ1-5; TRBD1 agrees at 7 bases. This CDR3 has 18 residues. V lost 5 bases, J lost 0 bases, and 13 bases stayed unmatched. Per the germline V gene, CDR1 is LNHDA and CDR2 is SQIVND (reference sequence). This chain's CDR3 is CASSSPPGTVYSNQPQHF. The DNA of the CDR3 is TGTGCCAGTAGTTCTCCCCCCGGGACAGTCTATAGCAATCAGCCCCAGCATTTT.